This entry lists 2 T cell receptor beta chains sequenced from one sample in a study of cytomegalovirus exposure and HLA in healthy donors. Vbeta (60) and Jbeta (13) primers were used in the PCR. TCRdb's table, derived via immunoSEQ multiplex PCR, lists solely in-frame clones and lacks some. The sample has approximately 100,000 clones; roughly 60% are singletons. Input material: PBMCs. The receptor source for this set is a human donor in good health.

The chain joins TRBV7-2 to TRBJ1-1, with D tentatively TRBD1 (5 bases). V lost 4 bases and J lost 5, with 17 bases in between. The germline gives CDR1 SGHTA, CDR2 FQGNSA. This CDR3 spans 15 amino acids. The CDR3 reads CASSSGQGSWTEAFF. DNA for the CDR3: TGTGCCAGCAGCTCAGGGCAGGGCTCATGGACTGAAGCTTTCTTT. The entire variable domain, with the rest obtained from reference TRBV7-2 and TRBJ1-1, is as follows: GAGVSQSPSNKVTEKGKDVELRCDPISGHTALYWYRQSLGQGLEFLIYFQGNSAPDKSGLPSDRFSAERTGGSVSTLTIQRTQQEDSAVYLCASSSGQGSWTEAFFGQGTRLTVV.

V gene TRBV30 combines with J gene TRBJ1-2, with D perhaps matching TRBD1 (6 bases). The CDR3 runs 12 residues. Trimming removed 2 bases at V and 8 bases at J, with 12 bases between. The germline V gene has CDR1 GTSNPN and CDR2 SVGIG (reference sequence). CDR3 in amino acids: CAWSLGRGGYTF. The CDR3 region has the DNA TGTGCCTGGAGTCTCGGCAGGGGAGGCTACACCTTC.